This T cell receptor beta chain emerged from a study of Ad26.COV2.S vaccination and SARS-CoV-2 variants. The table came from immunoSEQ multiplex PCR; TCRdb's copy has only in-frame clones and leaves some out. The data contain 440,000 or so clones, roughly 87% of them singletons. The treatment: roughly 19 received Ad26.COV2.S at low or high dose, single or two shots; a few received placebo; per-sample allocation not given. At day 63 after the first vaccine or placebo injection, samples were drawn. From germline, CDR1 is LGHDT and CDR2 YNNKEL (reference sequence). Losses at the gene ends were 0 bases for V and 0 bases for J; bases not matched to a gene: 9. The CDR3 sequence is 20 residues long.

Sequencing was performed on peripheral blood, taken in a trial of Ad26.COV2.S vaccine versus placebo. V is TRBV3-1 (or the pseudogene TRBV3-2) and J is TRBJ2-2, with 11 bases identical to TRBD2. The receptor was isolated from a person aged 18-60 years who received the Ad26.COV2.S COVID-19 vaccine or a placebo. CDR3 sequence reads: CASSQEGRASGGPNTGELFF. DNA of the CDR3: TGTGCCAGCAGCCAAGAAGGTAGGGCTAGCGGGGGGCCGAACACCGGGGAGCTGTTTTTT.